This T cell receptor (beta chain) was retrieved from a study of PD-L1 blockade in urothelial cancer (dated by TCRdb to 2016 to 2017). In the study overall: All patients started therapy around 2014 and received atezolizumab 1,200 mg intravenously every 3 weeks. Some ten patients reached durable clinical benefit, while roughly 22 patients did not. Pretreatment tumor samples, along with matched peripheral blood collected serially before and after atezolizumab treatment, underwent TCR sequencing. The study was an exploratory multi-omic analysis of somatic, immune and clinical correlates of response to PD-L1 blockade with atezolizumab in urothelial cancer. Blood samples gave median yields of approximately 130,000 T cells and around 88,000 unique TCRs, along with a median clonality of 0.080. Patients had an ECOG performance status of 0 or 1 and had received between 0 and 3 prior chemotherapy regimens. Progression-free survival longer than 6 months counted as durable clinical benefit, and TCR features were additionally tested against both progression-free and overall survival. About 90% of the 29 patients were males with bladder-origin urothelial cancer, and about 65% of the roughly 30 reported a prior smoking history. Whole exome sequencing and RNA sequencing of pretreatment tumors were performed alongside TCR sequencing in the same patients. Around 30 patients had pretreatment blood TCR-seq, roughly 25 had at least one posttreatment blood collection, and roughly 25 had tumor TCR-seq. Blood samples were analyzed at two time points: 3 weeks after treatment start (second dose) and 6 weeks after treatment start. Study-wide conclusions, independent of this receptor: Among patients with durable benefit, tumor-associated TCR clones showed greater expansion in peripheral blood 3 weeks after treatment started (n ≈ 21, p = 0.022). Small sample size (n ≈ 30) and many exploratory analyses mean the results are intended to be hypothesis-generating. Improved progression-free and overall survival was found to be associated with pretreatment peripheral blood TCR clonality below the median.

Synthetic TCR analog templates were spiked into each PCR to estimate absolute template abundance from read counts. Using the immunoSEQ assay, TCRbeta CDR3 regions were amplified from genomic DNA with bias-controlled V and J gene primers. Sequencing of rearranged TCRbeta segments was performed at approximately 20X coverage. As for the original processing: Clustering was used to correct sequencing errors, and CDR3s were annotated against IMGT so that V, D and J genes could be assigned. Downstream analyses used only productive TCRbeta rearrangements, leaving out any out-of-frame or stop-codon sequences. Clonality was calculated as one minus the Shannon entropy normalized by the log of the number of unique productive sequences. Clones differing between time points or between blood and tumor were identified by Fisher's exact test with Benjamini-Hochberg correction at adjusted p below 0.01. TCRdb provides this immuneACCESS table in a form limited to in-frame rearrangements. Some clones are lacking; in checked studies, under half of them reflect an unresolved V gene, and why the rest are absent is not known. V, J and clone size derive from that table, while D and trimming were established from the DNA sequence. The sample has 45,000 to 50,000 clones on record, about 87% of them singletons. Together, the top ten hold 3.9% of the sample.

Remarks on this clone: The antigen it recognizes is unknown. Qualities for individual bases were not recorded, and no much larger clone is one base off.

A cohort of approximately 31 patients with locally advanced or metastatic urothelial carcinoma, treated at Memorial Sloan Kettering on a trial protocol, was included. Peripheral blood mononuclear cells were collected from each patient pretreatment and during treatment, giving between 1 and 8 total time points per patient. The Qiagen DNeasy Blood extraction kit was used to purify genomic DNA from total PBMCs and from tumor samples. PBMCs were collected pretreatment and during treatment, and were isolated and stored as previously described. The junction shows trimming of 0 bases on V and 5 bases on J, and the gene matches do not reach 4 bases of it. From its cysteine to its phenylalanine, the CDR3 spans 15 amino acids. Of all the DNA, just the CDR3 is kept, 45 bases in frame from base 1. CDR1 and CDR2, looked up from the germline V gene, are SGHRS and YFSETQ.

The material sequenced was PBMCs, taken around atezolizumab (anti-PD-L1) treatment. The TCR comes from an elderly man with urothelial cancer. The chain uses TRBV5-1 and TRBJ1-2; the central 10 bases match TRBD1. CDR3 loop: CASSLEGQGKYGYTF. The DNA reads TGCGCCAGCAGCTTGGAGGGACAGGGGAAATATGGCTACACCTTC.